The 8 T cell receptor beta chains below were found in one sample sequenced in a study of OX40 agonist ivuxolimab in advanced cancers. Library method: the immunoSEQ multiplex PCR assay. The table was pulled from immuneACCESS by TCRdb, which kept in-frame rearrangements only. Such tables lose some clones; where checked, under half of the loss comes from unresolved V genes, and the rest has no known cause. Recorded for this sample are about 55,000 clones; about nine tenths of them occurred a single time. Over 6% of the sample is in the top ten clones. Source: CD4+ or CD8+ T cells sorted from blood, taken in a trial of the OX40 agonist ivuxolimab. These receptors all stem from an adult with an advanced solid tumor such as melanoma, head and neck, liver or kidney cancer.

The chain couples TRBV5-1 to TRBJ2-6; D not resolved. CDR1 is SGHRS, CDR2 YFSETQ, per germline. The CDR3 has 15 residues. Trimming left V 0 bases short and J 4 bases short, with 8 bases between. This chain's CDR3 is CASSLESEGANVLTF. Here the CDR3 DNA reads TGCGCCAGCAGCTTGGAGTCGGAAGGGGCCAACGTCCTGACTTTC.

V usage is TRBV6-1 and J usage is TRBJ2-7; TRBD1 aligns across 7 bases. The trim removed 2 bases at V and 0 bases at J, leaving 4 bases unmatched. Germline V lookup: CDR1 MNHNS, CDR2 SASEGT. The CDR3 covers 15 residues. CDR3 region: CASSERGGHSYEQYF. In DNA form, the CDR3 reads TGTGCCAGCAGTGAAAGAGGGGGCCACTCCTACGAGCAGTACTTC.

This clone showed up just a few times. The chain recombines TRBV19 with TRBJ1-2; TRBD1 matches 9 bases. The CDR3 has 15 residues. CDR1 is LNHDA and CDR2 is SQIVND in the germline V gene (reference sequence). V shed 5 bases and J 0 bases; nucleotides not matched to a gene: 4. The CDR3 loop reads CASSVDRGTNYGYTF. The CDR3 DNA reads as TGTGCCAGTAGTGTCGACAGGGGGACTAACTATGGCTACACCTTC.

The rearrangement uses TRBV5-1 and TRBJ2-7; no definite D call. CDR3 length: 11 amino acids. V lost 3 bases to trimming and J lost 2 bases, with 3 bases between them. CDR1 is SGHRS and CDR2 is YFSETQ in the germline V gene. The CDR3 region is CASSSAYEQYF. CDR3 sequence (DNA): TGCGCCAGCAGCTCGGCCTACGAGCAGTACTTC.

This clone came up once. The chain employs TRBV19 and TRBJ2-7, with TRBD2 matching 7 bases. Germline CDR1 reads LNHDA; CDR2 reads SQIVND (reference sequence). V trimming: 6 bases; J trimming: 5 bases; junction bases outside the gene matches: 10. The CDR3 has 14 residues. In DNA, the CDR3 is TGTGCCAGTAGCCCCGGGGGGAGGGCACACGAGCAGTACTTC. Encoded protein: CASSPGGRAHEQYF.

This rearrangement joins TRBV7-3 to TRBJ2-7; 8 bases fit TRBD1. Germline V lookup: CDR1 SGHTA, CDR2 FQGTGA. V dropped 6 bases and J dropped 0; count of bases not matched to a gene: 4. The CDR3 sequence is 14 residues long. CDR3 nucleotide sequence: TGTGCCAGCAGGAAACAGGGGGACTCCTACGAGCAGTACTTC. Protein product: CASRKQGDSYEQYF.

The DNA of the CDR3 is TGTGCCAGCAGTGGTGGACCCCCGCCTACCGGGGAGCTGTTTTTT. Protein product: CASSGGPPPTGELFF. The V gene is TRBV2, the J gene TRBJ2-2, with D unclear. The germline V gene has CDR1 SNHLY and CDR2 FYNNEI. V was clipped by 4 bases and J by 5 bases, with 14 bases between them. This CDR3 is 15 amino acids long.

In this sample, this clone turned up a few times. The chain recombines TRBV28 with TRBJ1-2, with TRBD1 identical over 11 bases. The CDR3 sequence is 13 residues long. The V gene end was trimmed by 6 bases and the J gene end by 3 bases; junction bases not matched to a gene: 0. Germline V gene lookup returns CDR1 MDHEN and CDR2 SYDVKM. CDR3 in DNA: TGTGCCAGCAGGGGACAGGGGGACTATGGCTACACCTTC. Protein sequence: CASRGQGDYGYTF.